A selection of T cell receptor beta chains follows, all from one sample in a study of blood T cell repertoires in COVID-19. Clones were sequenced by immunoSEQ multiplex PCR, and TCRdb holds only the in-frame ones, with some missing. The sample has tens of thousands of clones, just under 70% seen once; the top ten hold 6.2%. Specimen: peripheral blood. Receptors were obtained from a man older than 75 with acute or convalescent COVID-19. CDR3s include the opening cysteine and the closing phenylalanine or tryptophan. The order of the fields is D gene, clone size, J gene, V gene, CDR3 protein, CDR3 DNA. D genes are given only for firm matches. The size entry is marked missing in some rows and otherwise reads once, few, many or a size class.

.,.,TRBJ2-2,TRBV5-6,CASSLLGGTFKGTGELFF,TGTGCCAGCAGCTTGTTAGGCGGGACCTTCAAGGGCACCGGGGAGCTGTTTTTT
TRBD1,few,TRBJ1-1,TRBV19,CASLSRDRGFLVDTEAFF,TGTGCCAGCCTGTCTCGGGACAGGGGTTTTTTGGTTGACACTGAAGCTTTCTTT
.,.,TRBJ2-1,TRBV5-1,CASSSVLRSYNEQFF,TGCGCCAGCAGTTCGGTCCTCCGCTCCTACAATGAGCAGTTCTTC
TRBD2,.,TRBJ2-3,TRBV7-9,CASSRGLAGLPQSTDTQYF,TGTGCCAGCAGCCGGGGGCTAGCGGGCCTCCCCCAAAGTACAGATACGCAGTATTTT
.,few,TRBJ1-1,TRBV7-9,CASSLPPGAPNTEAFF,TGTGCCAGCAGCTTACCCCCAGGGGCCCCGAACACTGAAGCTTTCTTT
TRBD1,many,TRBJ1-4,TRBV6-2/TRBV6-3,CASSPGQGDEKLFF,TGTGCCAGCAGTCCGGGACAGGGCGATGAAAAACTGTTTTTT
.,.,TRBJ1-4,TRBV5-8,CASSLFGEMGEKLFF,TGTGCCAGCAGCTTGTTCGGGGAAATGGGTGAAAAACTGTTTTTT
TRBD1,.,TRBJ2-7,TRBV3-1/TRBV3-2,CASSPTGRYEQYF,TGTGCCAGCAGTCCGACAGGGAGATACGAGCAGTACTTC
TRBD1,.,TRBJ2-5,TRBV7-9,CASQLIRGLETQYF,TGTGCCAGCCAACTGATCAGGGGGCTCGAGACCCAGTACTTC
.,.,TRBJ1-2,TRBV11-2,CASNPGTFNYGYTF,TGTGCCAGCAATCCGGGGACATTCAACTATGGCTACACCTTC
TRBD1,.,TRBJ1-2,TRBV19,CASSMAQGARVYGYTF,TGTGCCAGTAGTATGGCCCAGGGGGCCCGGGTCTATGGCTACACCTTC
TRBD1,.,TRBJ1-5,TRBV19,CASSIRTGTLGNQPQHF,TGTGCCAGTAGTATACGGACAGGGACTTTGGGCAATCAGCCCCAGCATTTT
.,few,TRBJ1-2,TRBV6-2/TRBV6-3,CASSYSGRQGPGYTF,TGTGCCAGCAGTTACTCGGGCCGGCAGGGCCCTGGCTACACCTTC
.,.,TRBJ2-2,TRBV7-9,CASSLELTATGELFF,TGTGCCAGCAGCTTAGAATTGACAGCCACCGGGGAGCTGTTTTTT
.,.,TRBJ2-5,TRBV7-2,CASSLGVAETQYF,TGTGCCAGCAGCTTAGGGGTAGCAGAGACCCAGTACTTC
.,.,TRBJ2-7,TRBV6-4,CASSDSGDTSYEQYF,TGTGCCAGCAGTGACTCAGGTGACACCTCCTACGAGCAGTACTTC
.,.,TRBJ1-2,TRBV7-9,CASSTNQGNYGYTF,TGTGCCAGCAGCACCAACCAGGGAAACTATGGCTACACCTTC
TRBD1,.,TRBJ1-6,TRBV5-1,CASSSRTGENSPLHF,TGCGCCAGCAGCTCCAGGACAGGGGAAAATTCACCCCTCCACTTT
TRBD1,.,TRBJ2-7,TRBV29-1,CSAGQGGYEQYF,TGCAGCGCTGGACAGGGGGGATACGAGCAGTACTTC
TRBD2,.,TRBJ2-5,TRBV2,CAGGASGSEETQYF,TGTGCCGGGGGGGCTAGCGGGAGCGAAGAGACCCAGTACTTC
.,.,TRBJ2-7,TRBV2,CASNTGLISYEQYF,TGTGCCAGCAATACGGGACTCATATCCTACGAGCAGTACTTC
TRBD2,few,TRBJ2-1,TRBV9,CASSVGGLAGINEQFF,TGTGCCAGCAGCGTAGGGGGACTAGCGGGGATCAATGAGCAGTTCTTC
TRBD1,.,TRBJ1-3,TRBV5-4,CASRFPGQGWSGNTIYF,TGTGCCAGCAGGTTCCCGGGACAGGGCTGGTCTGGAAACACCATATATTTT
TRBD2,once,TRBJ2-3,TRBV5-1,CASSLGGLAGATDTQYF,TGCGCCAGCAGCTTGGGGGGACTAGCGGGAGCCACAGATACGCAGTATTTT
TRBD1,few,TRBJ1-6,TRBV3-1/TRBV3-2,CASSQDRDRCPTDNSPLHF,TGTGCCAGCAGCCAAGATCGGGACAGATGTCCTACAGATAATTCACCCCTCCACTTT
TRBD1,once,TRBJ1-1,TRBV5-5,CASSTGDTEAFF,TGTGCCAGCAGCACAGGGGACACTGAAGCTTTCTTT
.,.,TRBJ1-1,TRBV6-5,CASSPRDSEAFF,TGTGCCAGCAGTCCCAGGGATTCTGAAGCTTTCTTT
TRBD1,.,TRBJ2-5,TRBV27,CASSTFTDRGLGETQYF,TGTGCCAGCAGTACATTCACGGACAGGGGGTTAGGAGAGACCCAGTACTTC
TRBD1,few,TRBJ1-2,TRBV10-3,CAISAEGTGTFEGYTF,TGTGCCATCAGTGCAGAGGGGACAGGAACTTTCGAGGGCTACACCTTC
TRBD2,.,TRBJ2-7,TRBV7-2,CASSPRRVAGLYEQYF,TGTGCCAGCAGCCCCCGCAGAGTAGCGGGGCTTTACGAGCAGTACTTC
.,.,TRBJ1-5,TRBV10-2,CATKAGDNNQPQHF,TGCGCCACCAAGGCAGGGGATAACAATCAGCCCCAGCATTTT
TRBD1,.,TRBJ1-1,TRBV7-9,CASSVQGNEAFF,TGTGCCAGCAGCGTACAGGGGAATGAAGCTTTCTTT
TRBD1,.,TRBJ2-3,TRBV30,CAWSATGGMDTQYF,TGTGCCTGGAGTGCCACAGGGGGCATGGATACGCAGTATTTT
.,medium-sized,TRBJ2-7,TRBV6-1,CASSERGTYEQYF,TGTGCCAGCAGTGAACGGGGAACCTACGAGCAGTACTTC
TRBD1,.,TRBJ1-1,TRBV5-1,CASSEGQANTEAFF,TGCGCCAGCAGCGAGGGACAGGCGAACACTGAAGCTTTCTTT
TRBD1,.,TRBJ2-1,TRBV5-1,CASSQTGGYNEQFF,TGCGCCAGCAGCCAGACAGGGGGCTACAATGAGCAGTTCTTC
.,.,TRBJ1-3,TRBV4-1,CASSQDLGNTIYF,TGCGCCAGCAGCCAAGACTTGGGAAACACCATATATTTT
.,.,TRBJ2-7,TRBV12-3/TRBV12-4,CASSSSTHYEQYF,TGTGCCAGCAGTTCGTCGACACACTACGAGCAGTACTTC
TRBD2,.,TRBJ2-3,TRBV7-2,CASSSKTSGQADTQYF,TGTGCCAGCAGCTCAAAGACTAGCGGTCAAGCGGATACGCAGTATTTT
.,few,TRBJ1-4,TRBV11-3,CASSFGKTNEKLFF,TGTGCCAGCAGTTTTGGCAAGACTAATGAAAAACTGTTTTTT
.,.,TRBJ2-7,TRBV5-6,CASSRDFMYEQYF,TGTGCCAGCAGTAGGGACTTCATGTACGAGCAGTACTTC
.,few,TRBJ1-2,TRBV5-6,CASSIPGLKFNYGYTF,TGTGCCAGCAGCATACCGGGACTCAAATTTAACTATGGCTACACCTTC
.,.,TRBJ2-2,TRBV30,CAWTAPGDTGELFF,TGTGCCTGGACCGCACCGGGGGACACCGGGGAGCTGTTTTTT
TRBD1,few,TRBJ2-7,TRBV7-2,CASSLDQDRGTYEQYF,TGTGCCAGCAGCTTAGATCAGGACAGGGGCACCTACGAGCAGTACTTC
.,.,TRBJ2-1,TRBV3-1/TRBV3-2,CASSLGSNNEQFF,TGTGCCAGCAGCCTCGGGAGTAACAATGAGCAGTTCTTC
.,.,TRBJ1-1,TRBV7-9,CASNPRGMDTEAFF,TGTGCCAGCAACCCAAGGGGCATGGACACTGAAGCTTTCTTT
TRBD1,.,TRBJ1-1,TRBV29-1,CSAQTGENTEAFF,TGCAGCGCTCAGACAGGGGAGAACACTGAAGCTTTCTTT